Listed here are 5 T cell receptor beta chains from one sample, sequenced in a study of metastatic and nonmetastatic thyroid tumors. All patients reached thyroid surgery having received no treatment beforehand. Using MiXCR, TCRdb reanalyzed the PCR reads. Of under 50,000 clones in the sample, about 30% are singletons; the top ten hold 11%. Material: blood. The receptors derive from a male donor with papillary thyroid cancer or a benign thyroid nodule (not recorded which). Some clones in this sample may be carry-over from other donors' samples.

CDR3 bases: TGTGCCACCAGCGTATACACAGGTGCCGGCTATGGCTACACCTTC. This sequence encodes CATSVYTGAGYGYTF. The chain employs TRBV15 and TRBJ1-2; TRBD1 might be the D (5 bases). The CDR3 is 15 amino acids. Trimming pared 5 bases from V and 4 bases from J, leaving 17 bases between. Germline V gives CDR1 LNHNV, CDR2 YYDKDF (reference sequence).

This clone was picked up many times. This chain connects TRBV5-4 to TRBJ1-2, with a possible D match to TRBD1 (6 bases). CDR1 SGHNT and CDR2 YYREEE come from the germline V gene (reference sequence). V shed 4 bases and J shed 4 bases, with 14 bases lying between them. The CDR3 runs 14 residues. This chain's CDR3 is CASSEKDRFYGYTF. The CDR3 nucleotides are TGTGCCAGCAGCGAAAAAGACAGGTTCTATGGCTACACCTTC. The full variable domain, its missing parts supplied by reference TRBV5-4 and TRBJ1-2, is ETGVTQSPTHLIKTRGQQVTLRCSSQSGHNTVSWYQQALGQGPQFIFQYYREEENGRGNFPPRFSGLQFPNYSSELNVNALELDDSALYLCASSEKDRFYGYTFGSGTRLTVV.

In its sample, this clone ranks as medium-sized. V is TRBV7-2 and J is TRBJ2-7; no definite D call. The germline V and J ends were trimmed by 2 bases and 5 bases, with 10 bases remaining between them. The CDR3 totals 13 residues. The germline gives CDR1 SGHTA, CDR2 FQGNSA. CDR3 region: CASSLSSTHEQYF. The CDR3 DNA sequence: TGTGCCAGCAGCTTATCTTCAACCCACGAGCAGTACTTC. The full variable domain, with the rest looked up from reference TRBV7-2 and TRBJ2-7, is GAGVSQSPSNKVTEKGKDVELRCDPISGHTALYWYRQSLGQGLEFLIYFQGNSAPDKSGLPSDRFSAERTGGSVSTLTIQRTQQEDSAVYLCASSLSSTHEQYFGPGTRLTVT.

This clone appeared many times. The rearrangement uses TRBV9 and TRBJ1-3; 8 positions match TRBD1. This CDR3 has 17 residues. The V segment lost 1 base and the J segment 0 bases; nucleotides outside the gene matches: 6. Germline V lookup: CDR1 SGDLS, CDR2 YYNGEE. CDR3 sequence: CASSVTGGPSSGNTIYF. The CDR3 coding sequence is TGTGCCAGCAGCGTAACAGGGGGGCCTTCCTCTGGAAACACCATATATTTT.

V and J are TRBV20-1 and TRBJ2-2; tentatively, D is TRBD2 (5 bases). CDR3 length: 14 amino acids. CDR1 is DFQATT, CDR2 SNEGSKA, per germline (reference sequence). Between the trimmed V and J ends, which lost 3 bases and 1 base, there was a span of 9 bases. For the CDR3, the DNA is TGCAGTGCTAGTGATAGCGTGAACACCGGGGAGCTGTTTTTT. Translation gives CSASDSVNTGELFF.